The 32 T cell receptor beta chains below were found in one sample sequenced in a study of spatial heterogeneity in lung cancer. Time point described: blood at routine non-recurrence follow-up after resection. Tumor, nontumor lung or frozen PBMC supplied whole RNA, sequenced without sorting. TCRdb reprocessed the 5' RACE reads via MiXCR and lists one record per CDR3 protein. The repertoire has some 110,000 distinct CDR3 sequences, about 12% of them found once; the top ten carry 16%. The sequencing here drew on PBMCs, taken at follow-up. These receptors were taken from a male donor with early-stage non-small cell lung cancer.

The rearrangement links TRBV9 to TRBJ2-3; D is undetermined. The germline V gene encodes CDR1 SGDLS and CDR2 YYNGEE. The CDR3 sequence is 16 residues long. Trimming took 2 bases from V and 0 from J, leaving 13 bases between them. CDR3 sequence reads: CASSVADLSSTDTQYF. The DNA for the CDR3 is TGTGCCAGCAGCGTGGCGGACCTATCTAGCACAGATACGCAGTATTTT.

This clonotype was observed a few times. The chain links TRBV4-1 to TRBJ2-5; 10 nucleotides line up with TRBD2. Germline CDR1 and CDR2: MGHRA and YSYEKL. The CDR3 covers 14 residues. Trimming took 4 bases from V and 3 from J; bases not matched to a gene: 2. For the CDR3, the DNA is TGCGCCAGCAGCCCGGGACTAGCGAAAGAGACCCAGTACTTC. Protein sequence: CASSPGLAKETQYF.

Many counts were recorded for this clonotype. The V call is TRBV24-1, the J call TRBJ2-1; 11 bases are shared with TRBD1. CDR3 length: 13 residues. Germline lookup yields CDR1 KGHDR and CDR2 SFDVKD. V trimming: 9 bases; J trimming: 9 bases; junction bases outside the gene matches: 6. The CDR3 here is CATAGQGAVEQFF. The CDR3 coding sequence is TGTGCCACCGCCGGACAGGGGGCTGTTGAGCAGTTCTTC.

The chain links TRBV29-1 to TRBJ1-1; D is unclear. Trimming took off 7 bases at V and 4 bases at J, with 10 bases between the two ends. The CDR3 totals 11 residues. CDR1 and CDR2 from the germline V gene are SQVTM and ANQGSEA. The CDR3 region has the DNA TGCAGCGGAAGAGGTGGCACTGAAGCTTTCTTT. Protein: CSGRGGTEAFF.

The chain has TRBV7-6 and TRBJ1-1; D unresolved. Germline loops: CDR1 SGHVS, CDR2 FNYEAQ. Trimming left V 6 bases short and J 1 base short, with 15 bases between. The CDR3 covers 15 residues. CDR3 bases: TGTGCCAGCAGAGGGTTCCCACATCGGAACACTGAAGCTTTCTTT. It specifies CASRGFPHRNTEAFF.

This clonotype was detected many times. The gene calls are TRBV6-1 and TRBJ2-3; maybe TRBD1 (6 bases). V lost 4 bases and J lost 1, with 12 bases in between. Per germline, CDR1 MNHNS and CDR2 SASEGT. The CDR3 length is 15 residues. The CDR3 coding sequence is TGTGCCAGCAGTGGTCGACAGGCTCGCACAGATACGCAGTATTTT. Translation gives CASSGRQARTDTQYF.

This clonotype was counted many times. V is TRBV7-6 and J is TRBJ1-4, with TRBD1 matching 10 bases. CDR1 is SGHVS and CDR2 is FNYEAQ in the germline V gene. The CDR3 covers 14 residues. J lost 8 bases, V lost 8 bases, and 8 bases had no gene match. CDR3 sequence (DNA): TGTGCCAGCGCCGCGGACAGGGGGGACGAAAAACTGTTTTTT. Protein product: CASAADRGDEKLFF.

The CDR3 loop reads CASSPGLAGGNEQFF. CDR3 coding DNA: TGTGCCAGCAGCCCCGGACTAGCGGGGGGAAATGAGCAGTTCTTC. V usage is TRBV7-9 and J usage is TRBJ2-1; 14 bases line up with TRBD2. The V and J ends lost 5 bases and 7 bases, in that order; junction bases with no gene match: 4. Germline CDR1 and CDR2: SEHNR and FQNEAQ (reference sequence). CDR3 length: 15 residues.

This clonotype was observed a few times. The gene calls are TRBV28 and TRBJ1-1; D unresolved. Trimming took 3 bases from V and 4 from J, leaving 18 bases between them. The germline V gene has CDR1 MDHEN and CDR2 SYDVKM. CDR3 size: 16 residues. The CDR3 DNA follows: TGTGCCAGCAGTTTGGTTCCGGGCGGCCTGGGCACTGAAGCTTTCTTT. It is translated as CASSLVPGGLGTEAFF.

The rearrangement links TRBV20-1 to TRBJ2-5, with D maybe TRBD2 (7 bases). The CDR3 loop spans 16 amino acids. The V end was cut by 0 bases, the J end by 6 bases, with 20 bases between. Germline CDR1 DFQATT, CDR2 SNEGSKA (reference sequence). The CDR3 spells CSARDSRGGDGKTQYF. The CDR3 DNA sequence: TGCAGTGCTAGAGATTCCCGCGGGGGCGATGGAAAGACCCAGTACTTC.

This clonotype was counted between two and nine times. Here the CDR3 DNA reads TGTGCCAGCAGCGTAGAGGGGGGACACCCAACCGGAGATACGCAGTATTTT. It yields the protein CASSVEGGHPTGDTQYF. V gene TRBV9 combines with J gene TRBJ2-3, with D perhaps assigned TRBD1 or TRBD2 (6 bases each). The germline V gene encodes CDR1 SGDLS and CDR2 YYNGEE. The CDR3 spans 17 residues. The V end lost 0 bases, the J end lost 5 bases, and 19 bases lay between the germline ends. Variable domain in full (rest from reference TRBV9 and TRBJ2-3): DSGVTQTPKHLITATGQRVTLRCSPRSGDLSVYWYQQSLDQGLQFLIQYYNGEERAKGNILERFSAQQFPDLHSELNLSSLELGDSALYFCASSVEGGHPTGDTQYFGPGTRLTVL.

The chain recombines TRBV28 with TRBJ1-2; D uncertain. The CDR3 spans 13 residues. The V and J ends lost 5 bases and 7 bases respectively, with 14 bases between them. The germline V gene has CDR1 MDHEN and CDR2 SYDVKM. CDR3 in DNA: TGTGCCAGCAGTGAAATGGCGTGGAGTGGCTACACCTTC. Amino acids: CASSEMAWSGYTF.

Many counts were recorded for this clonotype. This rearrangement joins TRBV5-1 to TRBJ1-5, with D possibly TRBD1 on 6 matching bases. Germline V gene sequence: CDR1 SGHRS, CDR2 YFSETQ. V gave up 3 bases and J gave up 3 bases, with 13 bases separating them. This CDR3 region has 15 residues. The CDR3 DNA follows: TGCGCCAGCAGCTCACAGGGAGGCCCCAATCAGCCCCAGCATTTT. It yields the protein CASSSQGGPNQPQHF.

V usage is TRBV18 and J usage is TRBJ2-7, with 11 positions matching TRBD1. CDR3 length equals 15 residues. CDR1 is KGHSH and CDR2 is LQKENI in the germline V gene. With V trimmed by 3 bases and J by 2 bases, 3 bases remained unmatched. This CDR3 reads CASSPWTGGPYEQYF. Written as DNA, the CDR3 is TGTGCCAGCTCACCGTGGACAGGGGGCCCCTACGAGCAGTACTTC.

The chain is built from TRBV6-5 and TRBJ2-3, with D unresolved. The CDR3 length is 14 residues. Trimming removed 3 bases at V and 1 base at J, with 8 bases between. Germline lookup yields CDR1 MNHEY and CDR2 SVGAGI. CDR3 nucleotide sequence: TGTGCCAGCAGTTATAATTCGGGCACAGATACGCAGTATTTT. Translation: CASSYNSGTDTQYF.

This clonotype was detected a few times. V is TRBV10-3 and J is TRBJ2-7; 9 nucleotides match TRBD1. With 6 bases clipped from V and 6 bases from J, the junction kept 3 bases outside the gene matches. Germline V lookup: CDR1 ENHRY, CDR2 SYGVKD. CDR3 length: 12 residues. The CDR3, as DNA: TGTGCCATCAGGGAGACAGGGGGCGAGCAGTACTTC. Protein product: CAIRETGGEQYF.

This clonotype came up a few times. V is TRBV11-2 and J is TRBJ2-1, with 12 bases aligning to TRBD2. Trimming removed 0 bases from V and 6 bases from J; junction bases left unmatched: 6. There are 17 residues in the CDR3. CDR1 and CDR2 (germline): SGHAT, FQNNGV. This CDR3 is CASSLDLTSGGINEQFF. For the CDR3, the DNA is TGTGCCAGCAGCTTAGATCTTACTAGCGGGGGGATCAATGAGCAGTTCTTC.

This clonotype was seen a handful of times. The J gene is TRBJ1-4, the V gene TRBV20-1, with a possible D match to TRBD1 (5 bases). The CDR3 spans 15 residues. The germline V and J ends were trimmed by 7 bases and 3 bases, with 18 bases remaining between them. Germline loops: CDR1 DFQATT, CDR2 SNEGSKA (reference sequence). DNA for the CDR3: TGCAGTGTTCCGGGACGCCCGGCCTCTAATGAAAAACTGTTTTTT. Protein sequence: CSVPGRPASNEKLFF.

This clonotype came up a few times. This chain uses TRBV7-9 with TRBJ1-2; D perhaps matches TRBD1 (5 bases). Trimming shortened V by 5 bases and J by 3 bases, and 13 bases separated the two germline ends. CDR1 is SEHNR and CDR2 is FQNEAQ in the germline V gene (reference sequence). The CDR3 sequence is 14 residues long. The CDR3 reads CASSRGRAYYGYTF. As DNA, the CDR3 is TGTGCCAGCAGCCGAGGCAGGGCCTACTATGGCTACACCTTC.

The chain joins TRBV11-3 to TRBJ2-5, with TRBD2 identical over 14 bases. Germline trimming cut 1 base from V and 4 bases from J; bases unmatched to any gene: 2. CDR1 is SGHNT, CDR2 YENEEA, per germline. The CDR3 is made up of 16 amino acids. The CDR3 region is CASSLGTSGGTETQYF. The CDR3, as DNA: TGTGCCAGCAGCTTAGGGACTAGCGGGGGGACAGAGACCCAGTACTTC. Looking up the rest from reference TRBV11-3 and TRBJ2-5 gives the full variable domain: EAGVVQSPRYKIIEKKQPVAFWCNPISGHNTLYWYLQNLGQGPELLIRYENEEAVDDSQLPKDRFSAERLKGVDSTLKIQPAELGDSAVYLCASSLGTSGGTETQYFGPGTRLLVL.

This clonotype was found a few times. The rearrangement links TRBV5-6 to TRBJ2-7; the D gene is possibly TRBD2 (7 bases). Germline V CDR1 and CDR2: SGHDT, YYEEEE. This CDR3 has 15 residues. Trimming removed 0 bases at V and 2 bases at J, with 12 bases between. The CDR3 sequence: CASSLVAGATYEQYF. As DNA, the CDR3 is TGTGCCAGCAGCTTGGTTGCGGGGGCGACCTACGAGCAGTACTTC.

In its sample, this clonotype was seen a few times. As DNA, the CDR3 is TGTGCCAGCAGCAACCACAGGGGACTTTACTACGAGCAGTACTTC. It codes for CASSNHRGLYYEQYF. J is TRBJ2-7 and V is TRBV13; possible D gene TRBD1, 7 bases. Germline V lookup: CDR1 PRHDT, CDR2 FYEKMQ (reference sequence). CDR3 length: 15 residues. Trimming removed 5 bases at V and 3 bases at J, with 17 bases between.

This clonotype appeared a few times. CDR3 coding DNA: TGCAGCGTTAAGGGGGGGACCGGAAACACTGAAGCTTTCTTT. It is translated as CSVKGGTGNTEAFF. The rearrangement uses TRBV29-1 and TRBJ1-1; perhaps TRBD1 as D (6 bases). CDR3 length equals 14 residues. Trimming cost V 5 bases and J 2 bases, with 15 bases left between them. Germline V gene lookup returns CDR1 SQVTM and CDR2 ANQGSEA.

This clonotype was detected a few times. This chain links TRBV29-1 with TRBJ2-7; D assignment may be TRBD1 or TRBD2 (5 bases each). The CDR3 is made up of 13 amino acids. The ends were cut back, 3 bases at V and 1 base at J, with 10 bases in the middle. Per the germline V gene, CDR1 is SQVTM and CDR2 is ANQGSEA. CDR3 region: CSVDEGPSYEQYF. CDR3 in DNA: TGCAGCGTTGATGAGGGGCCATCCTACGAGCAGTACTTC.

This clonotype was recorded at least ten times. The chain joins TRBV7-2 to TRBJ2-3; D is unresolved. The CDR3 is 13 amino acids. CDR1 is SGHTA, CDR2 FQGNSA, per germline. V dropped 7 bases and J dropped 4 bases, with 12 bases sitting between them. CDR3 sequence: CASTSIMSDTQYF. The CDR3 DNA sequence: TGTGCCAGCACCTCCATCATGTCAGATACGCAGTATTTT.

Only one count was recorded for this clonotype. The genes are TRBV3-1 and TRBJ2-5; 7 nucleotides align to TRBD2. CDR3 size: 17 residues. J lost 3 bases, V lost 2 bases, and 12 bases had no gene match. Per germline, CDR1 LGHDT and CDR2 YNNKEL (reference sequence). CDR3 nucleotides: TGTGCCAGCAGCCAATCGGAGCAGCGGGGCTCGAAAGAGACCCAGTACTTC. Encoded protein: CASSQSEQRGSKETQYF.

The rearrangement links TRBV20-1 to TRBJ1-1, with D maybe TRBD1 (5 bases). This CDR3 contains 12 residues. Germline CDR1 DFQATT, CDR2 SNEGSKA (reference sequence). V shed 6 bases and J shed 5 bases, with 13 bases lying between them. CDR3 DNA: TGCAGTGCCCCGGCGGGGGGGACTGAAGCTTTCTTT. This encodes CSAPAGGTEAFF.

V usage is TRBV5-1 and J usage is TRBJ1-6, with 8 bases identical to TRBD1. The germline CDR1 and CDR2 sequences are SGHRS and YFSETQ. The J segment lost 8 bases and the V segment lost 3 bases, leaving 4 bases of the junction unmatched. The CDR3 sequence is 14 residues long. This CDR3 reads CASSSTGGDSPLHF. The CDR3 nucleotides are TGCGCCAGCAGCTCTACAGGGGGGGATTCACCCCTCCACTTT.

This clonotype came up many times. The chain is built from TRBV5-1 and TRBJ1-1, with 9 positions matching TRBD1. The germline gives CDR1 SGHRS, CDR2 YFSETQ. J lost 0 bases, V lost 4 bases, and 4 bases had no gene match. The CDR3 extends over 15 amino acids. The CDR3 is CASSSRTGVNTEAFF. Written as DNA, the CDR3 is TGCGCCAGCAGCAGCCGGACAGGGGTGAACACTGAAGCTTTCTTT.

This clonotype was detected a few times. CDR3 nucleotide sequence: TGCAGCGTTGCCCGAGGACAGGGAGTCACAGATACGCAGTATTTT. Its translation: CSVARGQGVTDTQYF. This sequence joins TRBV29-1 and TRBJ2-3; 8 bases align to TRBD1. Germline V gives CDR1 SQVTM, CDR2 ANQGSEA. V lost 4 bases to trimming and J lost 2 bases; unmatched junction nucleotides: 8. CDR3 length: 15 amino acids.

The chain uses TRBV6-6 and TRBJ2-1; 11 bases are shared with TRBD1. The CDR3 totals 15 residues. With 6 bases clipped from V and 7 bases from J, the junction kept 8 bases outside the gene matches. Per the germline V gene, CDR1 is MNHNY and CDR2 is SVGAGI (reference sequence). The DNA of the CDR3 is TGTGCCAGCAGCCCAGGACAGGGGGCTTCGAATGAGCAGTTCTTC. It encodes CASSPGQGASNEQFF.

In its sample, this clonotype was seen a few times. V gene TRBV18 combines with J gene TRBJ2-5; 7 bases are shared with TRBD1. From germline, CDR1 is KGHSH and CDR2 LQKENI. The CDR3 spans 15 residues. The J segment lost 5 bases and the V segment lost 1 base, leaving 7 bases of the junction unmatched. The CDR3 nucleotides read TGTGCCAGCTCACCACTTTTCACAGGGGCGGAGACCCAGTACTTC. Translating it yields CASSPLFTGAETQYF.